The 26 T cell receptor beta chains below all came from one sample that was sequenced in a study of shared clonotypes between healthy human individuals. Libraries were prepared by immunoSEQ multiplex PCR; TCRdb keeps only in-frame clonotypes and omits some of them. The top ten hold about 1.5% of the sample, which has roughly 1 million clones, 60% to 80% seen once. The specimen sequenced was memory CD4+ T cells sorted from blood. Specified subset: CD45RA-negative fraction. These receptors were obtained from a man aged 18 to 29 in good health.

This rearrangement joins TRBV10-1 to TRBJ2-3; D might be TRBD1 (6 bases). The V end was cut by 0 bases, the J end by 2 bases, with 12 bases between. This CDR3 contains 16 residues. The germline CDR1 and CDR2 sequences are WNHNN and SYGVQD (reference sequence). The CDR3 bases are TGCGCCAGCAGTGAGTCTGGCAGGGGATTCACAGATACGCAGTATTTT. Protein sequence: CASSESGRGFTDTQYF.

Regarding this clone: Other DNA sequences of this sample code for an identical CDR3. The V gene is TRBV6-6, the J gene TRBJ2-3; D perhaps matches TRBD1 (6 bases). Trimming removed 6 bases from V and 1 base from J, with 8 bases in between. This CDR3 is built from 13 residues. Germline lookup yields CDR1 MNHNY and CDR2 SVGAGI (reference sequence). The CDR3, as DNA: TGTGCCAGCAGAAGACAGGGCACAGATACGCAGTATTTT. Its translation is CASRRQGTDTQYF.

The chain's CDR3 is CASLYGGGNTGELFF. The CDR3 DNA is TGCGCCAGCCTTTACGGGGGGGGAAACACCGGGGAGCTGTTTTTT. The chain links TRBV10-2 to TRBJ2-2; 8 nucleotides line up with TRBD2. Germline CDR1 is WSHSY and CDR2 is SAAADI. This CDR3 has 15 amino acids. V lost 8 bases, J lost 2 bases, and 7 bases stayed unmatched.

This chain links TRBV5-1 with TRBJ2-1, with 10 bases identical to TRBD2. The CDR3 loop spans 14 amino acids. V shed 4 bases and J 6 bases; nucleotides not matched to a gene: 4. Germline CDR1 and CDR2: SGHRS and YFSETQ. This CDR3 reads CASSLAGVTNEQFF. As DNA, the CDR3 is TGCGCCAGCAGCCTAGCGGGGGTCACCAATGAGCAGTTCTTC.

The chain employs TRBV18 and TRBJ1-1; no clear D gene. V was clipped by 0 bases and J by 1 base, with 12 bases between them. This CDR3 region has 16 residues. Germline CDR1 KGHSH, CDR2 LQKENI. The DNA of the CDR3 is TGTGCCAGCTCACCACCTAGCGCCACGGAGAACACTGAAGCTTTCTTT. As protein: CASSPPSATENTEAFF.

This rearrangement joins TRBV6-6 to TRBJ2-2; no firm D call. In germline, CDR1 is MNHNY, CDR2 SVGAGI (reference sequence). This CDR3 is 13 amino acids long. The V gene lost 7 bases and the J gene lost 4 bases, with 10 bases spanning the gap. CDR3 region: CASTSPVTGELFF. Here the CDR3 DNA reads TGTGCCAGCACTTCGCCCGTCACCGGGGAGCTGTTTTTT.

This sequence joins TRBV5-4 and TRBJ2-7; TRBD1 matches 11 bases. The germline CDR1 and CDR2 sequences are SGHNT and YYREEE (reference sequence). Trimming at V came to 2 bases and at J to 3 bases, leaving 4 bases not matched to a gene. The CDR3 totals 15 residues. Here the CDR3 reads CASSFGTGGVYEQYF. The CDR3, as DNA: TGTGCCAGCAGCTTTGGGACAGGGGGGGTCTACGAGCAGTACTTC.

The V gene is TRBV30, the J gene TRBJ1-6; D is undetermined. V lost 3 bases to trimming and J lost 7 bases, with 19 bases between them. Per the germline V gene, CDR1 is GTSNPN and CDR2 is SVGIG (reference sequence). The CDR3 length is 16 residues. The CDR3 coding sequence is TGTGCCTGGAGGCGCCCGATGAAAATTGGGAATTCACCCCTCCACTTT. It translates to CAWRRPMKIGNSPLHF. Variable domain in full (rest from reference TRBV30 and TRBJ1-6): SQTIHQWPATLVQPVGSPLSLECTVEGTSNPNLYWYRQAAGRGLQLLFYSVGIGQISSEVPQNLSASRPQDRQFILSSKKLLLSDSGFYLCAWRRPMKIGNSPLHFGNGTRLTVT.

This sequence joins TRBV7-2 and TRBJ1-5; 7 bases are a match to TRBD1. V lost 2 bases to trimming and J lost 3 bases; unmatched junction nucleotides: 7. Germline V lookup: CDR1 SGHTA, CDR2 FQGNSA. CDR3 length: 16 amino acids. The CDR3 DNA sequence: TGTGCCAGCAGCTTATCGGCCGGACAGGCCAATCAGCCCCAGCATTTT. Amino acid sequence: CASSLSAGQANQPQHF.

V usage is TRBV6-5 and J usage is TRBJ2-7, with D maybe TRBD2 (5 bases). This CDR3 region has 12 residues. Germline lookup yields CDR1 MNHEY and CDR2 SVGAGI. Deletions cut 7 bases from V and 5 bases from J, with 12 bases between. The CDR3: CASKSVGDEQYF. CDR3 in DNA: TGTGCCAGCAAGAGTGTCGGGGACGAGCAGTACTTC.

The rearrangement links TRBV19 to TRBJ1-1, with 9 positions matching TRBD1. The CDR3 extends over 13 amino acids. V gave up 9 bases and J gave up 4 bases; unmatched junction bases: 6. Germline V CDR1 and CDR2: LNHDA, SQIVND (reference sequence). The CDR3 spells CASGQGRGTEAFF. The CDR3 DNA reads TGTGCCAGCGGACAGGGGCGCGGCACTGAAGCTTTCTTT.

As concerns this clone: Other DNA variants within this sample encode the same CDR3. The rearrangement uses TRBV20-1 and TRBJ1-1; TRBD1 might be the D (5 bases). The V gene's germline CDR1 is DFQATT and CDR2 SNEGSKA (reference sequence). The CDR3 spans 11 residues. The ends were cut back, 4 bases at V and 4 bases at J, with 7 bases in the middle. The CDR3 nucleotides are TGCAGTGCTACTGGGGGCACTGAAGCTTTCTTT. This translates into CSATGGTEAFF.

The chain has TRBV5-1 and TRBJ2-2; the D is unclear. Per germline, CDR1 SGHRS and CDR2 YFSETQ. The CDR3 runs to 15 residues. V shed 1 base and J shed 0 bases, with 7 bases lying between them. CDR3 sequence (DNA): TGCGCCAGCAGCTTGTCGTCCGCGAACACCGGGGAGCTGTTTTTT. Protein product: CASSLSSANTGELFF. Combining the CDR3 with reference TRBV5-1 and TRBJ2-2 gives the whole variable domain KAGVTQTPRYLIKTRGQQVTLSCSPISGHRSVSWYQQTPGQGLQFLFEYFSETQRNKGNFPGRFSGRQFSNSRSEMNVSTLELGDSALYLCASSLSSANTGELFFGEGSRLTVL.

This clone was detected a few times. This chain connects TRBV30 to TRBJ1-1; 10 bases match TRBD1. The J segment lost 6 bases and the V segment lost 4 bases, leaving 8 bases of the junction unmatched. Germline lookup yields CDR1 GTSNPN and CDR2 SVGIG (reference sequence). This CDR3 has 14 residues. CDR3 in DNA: TGTGCCTGGACCCATGACAGGGGGCTGGCTGAAGCTTTCTTT. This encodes CAWTHDRGLAEAFF.

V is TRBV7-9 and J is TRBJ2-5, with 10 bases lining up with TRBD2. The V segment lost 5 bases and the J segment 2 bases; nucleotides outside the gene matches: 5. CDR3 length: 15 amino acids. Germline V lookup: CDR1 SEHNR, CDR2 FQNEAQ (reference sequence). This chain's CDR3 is CASSPGLADQETQYF. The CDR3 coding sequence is TGTGCCAGCAGCCCAGGACTAGCGGATCAAGAGACCCAGTACTTC. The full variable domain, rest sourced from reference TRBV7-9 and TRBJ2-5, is DTGVSQNPRHKITKRGQNVTFRCDPISEHNRLYWYRQTLGQGPEFLTYFQNEAQLEKSRLLSDRFSAERPKGSFSTLEIQRTEQGDSAMYLCASSPGLADQETQYFGPGTRLLVL.

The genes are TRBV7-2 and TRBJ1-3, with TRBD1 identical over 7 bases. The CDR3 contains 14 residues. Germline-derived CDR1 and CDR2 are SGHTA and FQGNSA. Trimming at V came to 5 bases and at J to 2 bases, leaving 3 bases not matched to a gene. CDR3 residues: CASSRDRAGNTIYF. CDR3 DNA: TGTGCCAGCAGCCGCGACAGGGCTGGAAACACCATATATTTT.

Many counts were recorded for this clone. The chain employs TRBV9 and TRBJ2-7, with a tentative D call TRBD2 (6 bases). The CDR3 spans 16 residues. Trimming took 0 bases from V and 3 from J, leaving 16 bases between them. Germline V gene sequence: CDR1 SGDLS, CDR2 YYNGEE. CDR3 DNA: TGTGCCAGCAGCGTAGGCGGGACCGAGTGGGGCTACGAGCAGTACTTC. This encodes CASSVGGTEWGYEQYF.

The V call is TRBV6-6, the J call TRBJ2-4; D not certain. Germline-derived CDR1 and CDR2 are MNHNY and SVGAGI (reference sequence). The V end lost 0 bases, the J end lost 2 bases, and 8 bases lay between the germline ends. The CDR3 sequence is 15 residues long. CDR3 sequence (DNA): TGTGCCAGCAGTTACTCGGATGTTTCCAAAAACATTCAGTACTTC. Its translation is CASSYSDVSKNIQYF.

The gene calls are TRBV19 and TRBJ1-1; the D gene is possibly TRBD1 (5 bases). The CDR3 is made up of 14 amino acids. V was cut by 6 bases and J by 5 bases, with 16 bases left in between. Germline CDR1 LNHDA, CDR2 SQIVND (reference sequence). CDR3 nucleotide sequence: TGTGCCAGTAGCCCCGCACGGGGGAATACTGAAGCTTTCTTT. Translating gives CASSPARGNTEAFF.

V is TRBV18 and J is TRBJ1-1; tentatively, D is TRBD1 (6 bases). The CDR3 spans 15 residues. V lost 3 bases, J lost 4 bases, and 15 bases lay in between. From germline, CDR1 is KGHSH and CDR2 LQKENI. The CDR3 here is CASSPSTGESTEAFF. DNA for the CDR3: TGTGCCAGCTCACCTTCGACAGGAGAGAGCACTGAAGCTTTCTTT. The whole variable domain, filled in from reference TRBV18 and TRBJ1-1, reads NAGVMQNPRHLVRRRGQEARLRCSPMKGHSHVYWYRQLPEEGLKFMVYLQKENIIDESGMPKERFSAEFPKEGPSILRIQQVVRGDSAAYFCASSPSTGESTEAFFGQGTRLTVV.

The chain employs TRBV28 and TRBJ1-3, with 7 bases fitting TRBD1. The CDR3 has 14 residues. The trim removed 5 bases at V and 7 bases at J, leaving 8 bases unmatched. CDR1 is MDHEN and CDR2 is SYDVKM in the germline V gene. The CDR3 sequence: CASSLLTGQNTIYF. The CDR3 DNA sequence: TGTGCCAGCAGTCTCCTGACAGGGCAGAACACCATATATTTT. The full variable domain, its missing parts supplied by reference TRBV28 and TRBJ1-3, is DVKVTQSSRYLVKRTGEKVFLECVQDMDHENMFWYRQDPGLGLRLIYFSYDVKMKEKGDIPEGYSVSREKKERFSLILESASTNQTSMYLCASSLLTGQNTIYFGEGSWLTVV.

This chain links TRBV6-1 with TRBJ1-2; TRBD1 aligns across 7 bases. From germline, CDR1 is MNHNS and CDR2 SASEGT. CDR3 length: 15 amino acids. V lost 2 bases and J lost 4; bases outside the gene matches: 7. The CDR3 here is CASSEMGQSFYGYTF. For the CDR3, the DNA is TGTGCCAGCAGTGAAATGGGACAGAGCTTCTATGGCTACACCTTC.

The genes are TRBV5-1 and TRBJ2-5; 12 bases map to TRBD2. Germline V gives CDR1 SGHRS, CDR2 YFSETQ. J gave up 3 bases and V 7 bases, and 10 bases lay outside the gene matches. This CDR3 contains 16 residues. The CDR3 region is CASSILGLAGKETQYF. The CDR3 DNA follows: TGCGCCAGCTCTATCCTCGGACTAGCGGGGAAAGAGACCCAGTACTTC.

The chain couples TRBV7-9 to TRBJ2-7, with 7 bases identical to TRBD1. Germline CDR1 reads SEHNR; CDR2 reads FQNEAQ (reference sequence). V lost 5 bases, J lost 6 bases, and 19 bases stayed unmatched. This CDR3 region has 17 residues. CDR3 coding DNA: TGTGCCAGCAGCCTAGGGGGCCACAGGGTCCCATTCTCCGAGCAGTACTTC. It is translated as CASSLGGHRVPFSEQYF.

The CDR3: CASSGPGTSGRDTGELFF. In DNA form, the CDR3 reads TGTGCCAGCAGCGGTCCCGGGACTAGCGGGAGGGACACCGGGGAGCTGTTTTTT. The gene calls are TRBV7-8 and TRBJ2-2; TRBD2 matches at 16 bases. V shed 5 bases, J shed 3 bases, and the junction held 6 bases outside the gene matches. CDR1 and CDR2 from the germline V gene are SGHVS and FQNEAQ. The CDR3 totals 18 residues.

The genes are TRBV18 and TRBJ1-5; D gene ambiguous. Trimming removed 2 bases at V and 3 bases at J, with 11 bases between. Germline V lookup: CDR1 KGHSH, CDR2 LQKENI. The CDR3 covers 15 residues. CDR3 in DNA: TGTGCCAGCTCACCAATTAACGGCAACAATCAGCCCCAGCATTTT. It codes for CASSPINGNNQPQHF.